Listed here is a single TCR beta chain. This clonotype was recorded a few times. Its specific antigen is unknown. No base quality information exists; no much larger clone differs at one position. The sample originates from a study of low-dose radiotherapy and immunotherapy resistance in tumors (dated by TCRdb to the early 2020s). Notes on the research overall: Patients in Cohort 1 were given 0.5 Gy per fraction every 2 weeks, and the prescribed total PTV dose was 6.5 Gy. Cyclophosphamide 200 mg/m2 was administered intravenously every two weeks, one day before each radiation and immunotherapy administration. Trial participants were not randomized into treatment groups. The translational analysis covered eight patients: three from the first dose cohort and the first five from the second dose cohort. Patients in Cohort 2 were given 1 Gy per fraction every two weeks, for a total of 13 Gy across 26 weeks. Nivolumab and ipilimumab were both given intravenously, with nivolumab at a 240 mg flat dose every two weeks and ipilimumab at 1 mg/kg every six weeks. Starting on cycle 1 day 1, patients took 300 mg of aspirin by mouth once a day for four cycles.

The CDR3 covers 15 residues, taking in both the cysteine and the phenylalanine. CDR3 DNA only is kept here, 45 bases in frame from base 1. The V and J ends are trimmed by 1 base and 1 base, leaving 11 bases between them. CDR1 and CDR2 are read off the germline V gene (reference sequence) as SEHNR and FQNEAQ. Reading the label with the study, this specimen's time point is: before trial treatment. Donors were enrolled in RACIN, a single-arm phase I dose-escalation trial in which nivolumab, ipilimumab, aspirin, low-dose cyclophosphamide and low-dose radiotherapy were combined. Patients were eligible if they had advanced solid tumors that were TIL-negative. The data were produced on an Illumina HiSeq 2500. Superscript III and a set of TRAV- and TRBV-specific primers were used to synthesize first-strand cDNA, so that both TCRalpha and TCRbeta chains were covered. A roughly 21-cycle PCR with Phusion amplified the TCRs, pairing a constant-region primer with the adapter that was attached to the V primers. Isolated mRNA was amplified with the MessageAmp II aRNA Amplification Kit, using an approximately 17-hour in vitro transcription at 37°C. The Dynabeads mRNA DIRECT Purification Kit was used to isolate the mRNA for TCR sequencing. Indexed Illumina adapters were added in a second Phusion PCR of roughly 27 cycles, and the PCR products were purified with AMPure XP beads. On the study's bioinformatics: Using custom Perl scripts, TCR sequences encoding the same protein were pooled, out-of-frame sequences were removed, and the abundance of each clonotype was computed. TCR sequences supported by only a single read were excluded from analysis. Among the metrics used to describe the repertoires were Shannon entropy, Gini index, clonality, richness, and the frequency of TCRs shared between repertoires. TCRdb took the public reads, trimmed them with fastp at Q25, ran MiXCR for clone calling and kept in-frame beta chains. Each record represents a unique CDR3 protein, reported with the most common genes and DNA among its rows. These V and J calls rely on TCRdb rather than the paper's analysis. This sample holds 35,000 to 50,000 distinct CDR3 sequences; around a third were observed only once. The leading ten clones occupy 3.5% to 4% of the sample.

This TCR derives from a male donor with gallbladder cancer. This chain joins TRBV7-9 to TRBJ2-7; the D gene identity is not certain. The sequencing used PBMCs, collected before treatment. The DNA reads TGTGCCAGCAGCTTAGATTTGACAACTTCCTACGAGCAGTACTTC. It codes for CASSLDLTTSYEQYF.